This T cell receptor (beta chain) was retrieved from a study of T cell responses to AZD1222 COVID-19 vaccine. The data were produced by immunoSEQ multiplex PCR, yet TCRdb's version contains in-frame clones alone and is incomplete. The sample holds 60,000 to 90,000 clones, approximately 80% seen once. Germline lookup yields CDR1 SGHRS and CDR2 YFSETQ. Trimming pared 3 bases from V and 3 bases from J, leaving 5 bases between. CDR3 length: 12 residues. On this clone: The antigen remains unidentified.

Study conclusions and caveats: Vaccine-associated CD4 TCRs spanned spike, dominant at 160-218 and 743-854. In a largely white British group with more females than males, clonal diversity was possibly underestimated. Variant regions that are unmutated are reportedly the target of nearly half of spike-specific TCRs. Sampled repertoires all dated from after the peak T cell response.

The receptor was derived from an adult who received the MenACWY meningococcal vaccine as a control. The sequencing used peripheral blood, collected 28 days after the second dose of the MenACWY control vaccine. The chain has TRBV5-1 and TRBJ2-3; D call uncertain. The CDR3: CASSSETDTQYF. The CDR3 DNA is TGCGCCAGCAGCTCAGAAACAGATACGCAGTATTTT.